Following are 25 T cell receptor beta chains from one sample sequenced in a study of cytomegalovirus exposure and HLA in healthy donors. The PCR employed 60 Vbeta primers together with 13 Jbeta primers. Method: immunoSEQ multiplex PCR; TCRdb's copy keeps in-frame clones and lacks some. This sample carries about 240,000 clones, around 81% of them seen once, and the ten largest clones take less than 8.5%. Sequenced input: PBMCs. The receptors shown here come from a woman in her fifties or sixties in good health and CMV-seropositive.

Only a few counts were recorded for this clone. The chain uses TRBV6-1 and TRBJ2-5; TRBD2 aligns across 8 bases. The ends lost 8 bases at V and 2 bases at J; junction bases unmatched: 10. Germline lookup yields CDR1 MNHNS and CDR2 SASEGT. CDR3 length: 15 amino acids. CDR3 region: CASAGGLGVQETQYF. The CDR3 region has the DNA TGTGCCAGCGCGGGGGGACTAGGGGTTCAAGAGACCCAGTACTTC.

The chain recombines TRBV19 with TRBJ1-5; D is ambiguous. Trimming took 0 bases from V and 4 from J, leaving 10 bases between them. CDR1 LNHDA and CDR2 SQIVND come from the germline V gene (reference sequence). The CDR3 totals 15 residues. The CDR3 bases are TGTGCCAGTAGTATAGATGGGCAACCTAATCAGCCCCAGCATTTT. Its translation: CASSIDGQPNQPQHF. Full variable domain (remainder filled in from reference TRBV19 and TRBJ1-5): DGGITQSPKYLFRKEGQNVTLSCEQNLNHDAMYWYRQDPGQGLRLIYYSQIVNDFQKGDIAEGYSVSREKKESFPLTVTSAQKNPTAFYLCASSIDGQPNQPQHFGDGTRLSIL.

The genes are TRBV9 and TRBJ2-7; 8 nucleotides align to TRBD1. The CDR3 extends over 14 amino acids. The J segment lost 3 bases and the V segment lost 0 bases, leaving 2 bases of the junction unmatched. Looked up from germline, CDR1 is SGDLS and CDR2 is YYNGEE. CDR3 bases: TGTGCCAGCAGCGTAGAACAGGGGGGCTACGAGCAGTACTTC. This codes for CASSVEQGGYEQYF.

In its sample, this clone was seen once. The J gene is TRBJ1-2, the V gene TRBV14, with a possible D match to TRBD1 (5 bases). V lost 6 bases to trimming and J lost 5 bases, with 16 bases between them. CDR3 length: 14 amino acids. Germline V gene data show CDR1 as SGHDN and CDR2 as FVKESK. CDR3 sequence reads: CASSHGGSLYGYTF. The CDR3 nucleotides are TGTGCCAGCAGTCACGGGGGGAGCCTTTATGGCTACACCTTC.

This rearrangement joins TRBV7-3 to TRBJ2-1; D gene uncertain. V lost 1 base, J lost 0 bases, and 7 bases lay in between. The CDR3 consists of 15 residues. Germline CDR1 SGHTA, CDR2 FQGTGA. The DNA for the CDR3 is TGTGCCAGCAGCTTAATGGCTAGCTCCTACAATGAGCAGTTCTTC. It translates to CASSLMASSYNEQFF.

In the case of this clone: Other nucleotide sequences in the sample specify the same CDR3. The CDR3 sequence is CASSLGQGNTGELFF. CDR3 bases: TGCGCCAGCAGCTTGGGACAGGGGAACACCGGGGAGCTGTTTTTT. The rearrangement links TRBV5-1 to TRBJ2-2; 7 bases match TRBD1. This CDR3 region has 15 residues. Trimming cost V 0 bases and J 1 base; bases outside gene matches: 0. Germline V CDR1 and CDR2: SGHRS, YFSETQ.

The CDR3 here is CASSQAQGANEQFF. Here the CDR3 DNA reads TGTGCCAGCAGTCAAGCACAGGGGGCCAATGAGCAGTTCTTC. This rearrangement joins TRBV27 to TRBJ2-1; TRBD1 aligns across 9 bases. The CDR3 extends over 14 amino acids. Trimming removed 5 bases from V and 6 bases from J; junction bases left unmatched: 5. Germline CDR1 MNHEY, CDR2 SMNVEV (reference sequence).

This chain links TRBV6-5 with TRBJ2-7; 7 bases align to TRBD1. V shed 2 bases, J shed 5 bases, and the junction held 6 bases outside the gene matches. The CDR3 consists of 14 residues. The germline V gene encodes CDR1 MNHEY and CDR2 SVGAGI. The CDR3: CASSYTGVGNEQYF. Here the CDR3 DNA reads TGTGCCAGCAGTTACACAGGGGTGGGCAACGAGCAGTACTTC.

This clone was counted once. This rearrangement joins TRBV9 to TRBJ2-3, with a tentative D call TRBD2 (6 bases). Trimming stripped 3 bases from V and 0 bases from J, with 11 bases between. CDR1 and CDR2 (germline): SGDLS, YYNGEE. This CDR3 is 15 amino acids long. CDR3 sequence (DNA): TGTGCCAGCAGCGGTAGCGGCTTTAGCACAGATACGCAGTATTTT. This gives the protein CASSGSGFSTDTQYF.

CDR3 protein: CASSLGLGGKNEQFF. CDR3 sequence (DNA): TGTGCCAGCAGTTTGGGCTTAGGTGGTAAAAATGAGCAGTTCTTC. The chain joins TRBV27 to TRBJ2-1; D uncertain. The CDR3 runs to 15 residues. The germline gives CDR1 MNHEY, CDR2 SMNVEV (reference sequence). V lost 3 bases, J lost 7 bases, and 16 bases lay in between.

The chain links TRBV7-3 to TRBJ2-1; TRBD2 might be the D (6 bases). V lost 6 bases and J lost 9, with 12 bases in between. From germline, CDR1 is SGHTA and CDR2 FQGTGA. This CDR3 region has 12 residues. The CDR3 spells CASSSIGSEQFF. The CDR3 coding sequence is TGTGCCAGCAGTTCCATCGGGAGTGAGCAGTTCTTC.

The rearrangement joins TRBV11-2 to TRBJ2-3, with D hard to call. V lost 0 bases and J lost 9, with 10 bases in between. Germline V gives CDR1 SGHAT, CDR2 FQNNGV. The CDR3 is 13 residues long. CDR3 protein: CASSLEAPGTQYF. Here the CDR3 DNA reads TGTGCCAGCAGCTTAGAGGCCCCCGGGACGCAGTATTTT.

The V gene is TRBV7-3, the J gene TRBJ1-2; D is ambiguous. Germline V gives CDR1 SGHTA, CDR2 FQGTGA. This CDR3 comprises 16 residues. V was clipped by 3 bases and J by 6 bases, with 20 bases between them. The CDR3 DNA reads TGTGCCAGCAGCTTCGAACCATCCGGGTCCACAAATGGCTACACCTTC. Its translation is CASSFEPSGSTNGYTF.

This clone has only a few counts. J is TRBJ2-7 and V is TRBV4-2; D not resolved. Germline V gives CDR1 LGHNA, CDR2 YNFKEQ. The CDR3 extends over 13 amino acids. The V end lost 1 base, the J end lost 6 bases, and 10 bases lay between the germline ends. The CDR3 protein is CASSQVNTAEQYF. The CDR3, as DNA: TGTGCCAGCAGCCAAGTTAACACCGCCGAGCAGTACTTC.

In this sample, this clone turned up a few times. V gene TRBV11-2 combines with J gene TRBJ2-2, with 8 nucleotides matching TRBD1. This CDR3 is built from 15 residues. The ends lost 5 bases at V and 6 bases at J; junction bases unmatched: 8. Germline V gives CDR1 SGHAT, CDR2 FQNNGV. CDR3 DNA sequence: TGTGCCAGCAGCCAGGACAGGGCTTTATCCGGGGAGCTGTTTTTT. This gives the protein CASSQDRALSGELFF. The full variable domain, with the rest looked up from reference TRBV11-2 and TRBJ2-2, is EAGVAQSPRYKIIEKRQSVAFWCNPISGHATLYWYQQILGQGPKLLIQFQNNGVVDDSQLPKDRFSAERLKGVDSTLKIQPAKLEDSAVYLCASSQDRALSGELFFGEGSRLTVL.

The V gene is TRBV14, the J gene TRBJ2-2; 7 nucleotides match TRBD1. The CDR3 spans 14 residues. The ends lost 6 bases at V and 3 bases at J; junction bases unmatched: 4. Per germline, CDR1 SGHDN and CDR2 FVKESK. The CDR3 protein is CASSPGQYTGELFF. For the CDR3, the DNA is TGTGCCAGCAGTCCGGGACAGTACACCGGGGAGCTGTTTTTT.

This clone was picked up a small number of times. The chain links TRBV7-3 to TRBJ2-1; 8 bases match TRBD1. V lost 2 bases, J lost 3 bases, and 3 bases stayed unmatched. The CDR3 covers 15 residues. The germline V gene encodes CDR1 SGHTA and CDR2 FQGTGA. The DNA of the CDR3 is TGTGCCAGCAGCTTAGACAGGGGAGGCTACAATGAGCAGTTCTTC. Amino acid sequence: CASSLDRGGYNEQFF.

The rearrangement links TRBV5-6 to TRBJ2-5; 9 bases are a match to TRBD2. The J call could be wrong; TRBJ2-7 is a better fit for the DNA end. The length of the CDR3 is 14 residues. The germline CDR1 and CDR2 sequences are SGHDT and YYEEEE. The DNA of the CDR3 is TGTGCCAGCAGGTATAGCGGGGGCTCCTACGAGCAGTACTTC. It is translated as CASRYSGGSYEQYF.

The chain recombines TRBV10-1 with TRBJ2-2; 10 nucleotides align to TRBD2. This CDR3 spans 17 amino acids. Trimming removed 4 bases from V and 2 bases from J; junction bases left unmatched: 7. Germline values: CDR1 WNHNN, CDR2 SYGVQD (reference sequence). The CDR3 sequence: CASSGAWTSGNTGELFF. The CDR3 DNA sequence: TGCGCCAGCAGTGGGGCCTGGACTAGCGGTAACACCGGGGAGCTGTTTTTT.

This chain uses TRBV25-1 with TRBJ1-1; no firm D call. The length of the CDR3 is 14 residues. V dropped 8 bases and J dropped 5 bases, with 18 bases sitting between them. Germline CDR1 is MGHDK and CDR2 is SYGVNS. CDR3 DNA sequence: TGTGCCAGCCGCCTTGACGGGGTCCGTACTGAAGCTTTCTTT. Protein sequence: CASRLDGVRTEAFF.

The chain employs TRBV6-1 and TRBJ2-7; 7 nucleotides match TRBD2. The CDR3 contains 15 residues. The ends lost 2 bases at V and 3 bases at J; junction bases unmatched: 7. The germline gives CDR1 MNHNS, CDR2 SASEGT. CDR3 bases: TGTGCCAGCAGTGAAAGTCTTCTAGCGGTCTACGAGCAGTACTTC. It encodes CASSESLLAVYEQYF.

In the case of this clone: Distinct nucleotide sequences in the sample also encode this CDR3. This chain connects TRBV5-6 to TRBJ1-5, with unresolved D. The CDR3 is 14 residues long. Germline CDR1 and CDR2: SGHDT and YYEEEE. V lost 0 bases to trimming and J lost 2 bases, with 6 bases between them. The CDR3: CASSLVGGNQPQHF. In nucleotides, the CDR3 is TGTGCCAGCAGCTTGGTGGGAGGCAATCAGCCCCAGCATTTT.

This chain joins TRBV7-2 and TRBJ2-3, with 8 nucleotides matching TRBD2. CDR3 size: 15 residues. Trimming cost V 5 bases and J 0 bases; bases outside gene matches: 4. CDR1 is SGHTA and CDR2 is FQGNSA in the germline V gene. CDR3 sequence reads: CASSISGASTDTQYF. The CDR3 DNA reads TGTGCCAGCAGCATTAGCGGGGCTAGCACAGATACGCAGTATTTT.

The chain joins TRBV9 to TRBJ2-7; a possible D gene is TRBD1 (6 bases). Trimming removed 4 bases from V and 4 bases from J, with 15 bases in between. Germline V gene data show CDR1 as SGDLS and CDR2 as YYNGEE. The CDR3 length is 14 residues. CDR3 residues: CASSQSGQNYEQYF. The CDR3 nucleotides read TGTGCCAGCAGCCAATCAGGACAGAATTACGAGCAGTACTTC.

This sequence joins TRBV30 and TRBJ1-1, with TRBD1 matching 7 bases. With V trimmed by 3 bases and J by 8 bases, 12 bases remained unmatched. The germline V gene encodes CDR1 GTSNPN and CDR2 SVGIG (reference sequence). The CDR3 is made up of 14 amino acids. DNA of the CDR3: TGTGCCTGGAGCCGGGACAGTCAAGGCGTAGAAGCTTTCTTT. Its translation: CAWSRDSQGVEAFF.